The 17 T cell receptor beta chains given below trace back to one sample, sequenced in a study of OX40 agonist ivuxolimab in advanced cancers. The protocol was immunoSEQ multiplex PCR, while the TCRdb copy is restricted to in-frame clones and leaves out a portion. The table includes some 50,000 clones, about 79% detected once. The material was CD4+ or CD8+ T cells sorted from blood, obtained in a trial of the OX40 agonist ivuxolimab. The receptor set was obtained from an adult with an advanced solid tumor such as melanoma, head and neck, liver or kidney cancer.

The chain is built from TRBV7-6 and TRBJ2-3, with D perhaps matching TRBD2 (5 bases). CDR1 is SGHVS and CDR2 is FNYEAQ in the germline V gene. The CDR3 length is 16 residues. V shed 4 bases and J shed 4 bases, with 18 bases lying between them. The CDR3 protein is CASSSMRAADPDTQYF. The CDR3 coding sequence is TGTGCCAGCAGCTCCATGCGAGCGGCCGACCCAGATACGCAGTATTTT. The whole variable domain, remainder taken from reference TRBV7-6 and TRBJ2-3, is GAGVSQSPRYKVTKRGQDVALRCDPISGHVSLYWYRQALGQGPEFLTYFNYEAQQDKSGLPNDRFSAERPEGSISTLTIQRTEQRDSAMYRCASSSMRAADPDTQYFGPGTRLTVL.

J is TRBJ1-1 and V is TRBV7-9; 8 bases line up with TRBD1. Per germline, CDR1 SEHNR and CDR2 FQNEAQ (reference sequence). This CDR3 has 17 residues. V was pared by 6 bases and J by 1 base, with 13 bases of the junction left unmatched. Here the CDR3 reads CASSSQGAWMENTEAFF. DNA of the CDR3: TGTGCCAGCAGTTCCCAGGGGGCCTGGATGGAGAACACTGAAGCTTTCTTT.

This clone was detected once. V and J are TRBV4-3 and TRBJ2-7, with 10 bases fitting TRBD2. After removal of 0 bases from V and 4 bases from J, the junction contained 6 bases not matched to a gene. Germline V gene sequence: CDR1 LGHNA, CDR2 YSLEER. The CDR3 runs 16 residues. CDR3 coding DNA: TGCGCCAGCAGCCAAGATTTAGCGGGGGGAATTTACGAGCAGTACTTC. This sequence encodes CASSQDLAGGIYEQYF.

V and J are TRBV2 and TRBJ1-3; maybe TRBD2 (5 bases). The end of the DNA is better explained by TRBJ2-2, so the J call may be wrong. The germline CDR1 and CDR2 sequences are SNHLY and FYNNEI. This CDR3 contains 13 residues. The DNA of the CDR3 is TGTGCCAGCAGTGATTCGGGGATCGGGGAGCTGTTTTTT. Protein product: CASSDSGIGELFF.

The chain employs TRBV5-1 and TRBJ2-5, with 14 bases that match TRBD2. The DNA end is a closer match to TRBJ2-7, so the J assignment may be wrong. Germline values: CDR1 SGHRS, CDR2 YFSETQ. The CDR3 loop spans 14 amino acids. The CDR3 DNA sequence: TGCGCCAGCGGGACTAGCGGGAGCTCCTACGAGCAGTACTTC. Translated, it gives CASGTSGSSYEQYF.

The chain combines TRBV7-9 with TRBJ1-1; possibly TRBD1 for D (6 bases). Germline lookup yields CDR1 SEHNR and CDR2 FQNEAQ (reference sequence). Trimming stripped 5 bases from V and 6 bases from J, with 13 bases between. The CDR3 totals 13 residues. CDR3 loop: CASSLGGFSEAFF. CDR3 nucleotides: TGTGCCAGCAGCCTAGGGGGTTTTTCTGAAGCTTTCTTT.

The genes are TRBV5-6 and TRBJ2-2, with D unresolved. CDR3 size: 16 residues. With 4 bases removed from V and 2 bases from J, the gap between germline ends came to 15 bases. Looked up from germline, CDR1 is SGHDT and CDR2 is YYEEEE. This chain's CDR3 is CASSTGPTLNTGELFF. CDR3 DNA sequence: TGTGCCAGCAGCACCGGGCCGACCCTCAACACCGGGGAGCTGTTTTTT.

The DNA of the CDR3 is TGTGCCAGCAGCCTAAACGGTGATAATGAAAAACTGTTTTTT. It is translated as CASSLNGDNEKLFF. The rearrangement links TRBV11-2 to TRBJ1-4; D gene unclear. Germline lookup yields CDR1 SGHAT and CDR2 FQNNGV. The CDR3 consists of 14 residues. Trimming removed 5 bases at V and 4 bases at J, with 11 bases between.

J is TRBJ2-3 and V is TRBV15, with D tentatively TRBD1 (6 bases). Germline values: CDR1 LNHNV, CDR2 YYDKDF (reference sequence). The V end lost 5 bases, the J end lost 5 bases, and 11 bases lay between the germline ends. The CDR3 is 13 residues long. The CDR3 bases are TGTGCCACCAGCGACAGGACGCGAGATACGCAGTATTTT. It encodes CATSDRTRDTQYF.

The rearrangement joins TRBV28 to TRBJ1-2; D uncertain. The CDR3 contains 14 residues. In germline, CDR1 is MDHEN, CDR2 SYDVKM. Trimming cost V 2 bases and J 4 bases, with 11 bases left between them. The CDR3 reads CASSLIGLGYGYTF. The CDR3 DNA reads TGTGCCAGCAGTTTAATAGGTCTGGGCTATGGCTACACCTTC.

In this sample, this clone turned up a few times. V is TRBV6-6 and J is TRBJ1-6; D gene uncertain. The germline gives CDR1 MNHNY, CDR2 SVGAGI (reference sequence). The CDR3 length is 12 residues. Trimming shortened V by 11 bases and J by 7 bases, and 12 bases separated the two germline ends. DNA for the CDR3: TGTGCCGCCATTGGTGGGAATTCACCCCTCCACTTT. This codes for CAAIGGNSPLHF.

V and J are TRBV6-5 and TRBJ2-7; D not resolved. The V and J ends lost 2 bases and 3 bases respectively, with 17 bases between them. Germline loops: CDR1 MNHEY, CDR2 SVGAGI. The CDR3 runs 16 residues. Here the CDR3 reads CASSYILRPNDYEQYF. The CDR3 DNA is TGTGCCAGCAGTTACATCTTGCGGCCCAATGACTACGAGCAGTACTTC.

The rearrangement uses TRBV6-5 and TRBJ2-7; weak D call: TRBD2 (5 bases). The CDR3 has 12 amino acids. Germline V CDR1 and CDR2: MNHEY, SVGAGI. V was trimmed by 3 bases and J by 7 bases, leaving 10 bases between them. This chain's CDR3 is CASSYSTGEQYF. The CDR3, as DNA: TGTGCCAGCAGTTATTCGACGGGGGAGCAGTACTTC.

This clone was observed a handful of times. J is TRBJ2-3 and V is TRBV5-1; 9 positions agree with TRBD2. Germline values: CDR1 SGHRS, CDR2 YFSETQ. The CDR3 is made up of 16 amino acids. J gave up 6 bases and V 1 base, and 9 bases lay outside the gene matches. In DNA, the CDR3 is TGCGCCAGCAGCTTGTCTGGAGCGGGGGGCGGGGATACGCAGTATTTT. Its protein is CASSLSGAGGGDTQYF.

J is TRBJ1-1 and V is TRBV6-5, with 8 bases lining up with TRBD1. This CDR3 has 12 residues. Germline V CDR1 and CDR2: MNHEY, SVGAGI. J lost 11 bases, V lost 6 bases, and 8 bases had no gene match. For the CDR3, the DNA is TGTGCCAGCAGAACCGGACAGGGCTGGGCTTTCTTT. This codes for CASRTGQGWAFF.

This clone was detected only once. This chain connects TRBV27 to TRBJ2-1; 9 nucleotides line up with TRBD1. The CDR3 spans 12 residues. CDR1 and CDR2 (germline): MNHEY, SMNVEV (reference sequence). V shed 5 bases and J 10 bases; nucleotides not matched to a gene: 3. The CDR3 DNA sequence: TGTGCCAGCAGTCCGGGACAGGGAGAGCAGTTCTTC. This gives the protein CASSPGQGEQFF.

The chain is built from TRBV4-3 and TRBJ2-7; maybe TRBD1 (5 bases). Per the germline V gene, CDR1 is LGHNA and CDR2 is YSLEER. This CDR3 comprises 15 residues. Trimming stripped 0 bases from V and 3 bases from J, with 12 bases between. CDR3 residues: CASSQDYDSNYEQYF. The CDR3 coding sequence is TGCGCCAGCAGCCAAGATTATGACAGTAACTACGAGCAGTACTTC.